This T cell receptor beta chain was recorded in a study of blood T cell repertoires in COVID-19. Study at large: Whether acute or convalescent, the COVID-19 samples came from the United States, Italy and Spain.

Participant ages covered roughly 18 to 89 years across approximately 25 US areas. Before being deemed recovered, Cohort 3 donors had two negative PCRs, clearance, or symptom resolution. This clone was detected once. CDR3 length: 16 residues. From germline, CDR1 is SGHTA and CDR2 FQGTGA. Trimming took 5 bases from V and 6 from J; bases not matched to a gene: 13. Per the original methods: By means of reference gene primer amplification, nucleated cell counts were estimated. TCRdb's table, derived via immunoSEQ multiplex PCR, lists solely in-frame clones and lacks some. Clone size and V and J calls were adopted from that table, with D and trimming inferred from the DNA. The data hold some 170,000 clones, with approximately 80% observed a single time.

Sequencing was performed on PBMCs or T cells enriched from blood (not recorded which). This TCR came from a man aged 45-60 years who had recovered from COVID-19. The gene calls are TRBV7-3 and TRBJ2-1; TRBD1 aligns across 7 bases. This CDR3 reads CASSHRPGQHRNEQFF. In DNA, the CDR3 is TGTGCCAGCAGCCATAGGCCGGGACAGCACCGCAATGAGCAGTTCTTC. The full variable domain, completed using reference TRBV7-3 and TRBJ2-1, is GAGVSQTPSNKVTEKGKYVELRCDPISGHTALYWYRQSLGQGPEFLIYFQGTGAADDSGLPNDRFFAVRPEGSVSTLKIQRTERGDSAVYLCASSHRPGQHRNEQFFGPGTRLTVL.